This is a list of T cell receptor beta chains from one sample in a study of blood T cell repertoires in COVID-19. Only in-frame clones appear in the TCRdb table, and some are missing; sequencing was by immunoSEQ multiplex PCR. The sample lists tens of thousands of clones, 88% seen once, with 4% to 5.5% in the top ten. What was sequenced was peripheral blood. The receptors derive from a woman older than 75 with acute or convalescent COVID-19. Each CDR3 is given with its conserved first and last residue. D genes are given only for firm matches. Size is omitted from some rows. Given values are once, few, many or a class for expanded clones.

j_gene: TRBJ1-2
v_gene: TRBV5-6
d_gene: .
abundance: .
CDR3aa: CASSLGLPDSPYGYTF
CDR3nt: TGTGCCAGCAGCTTGGGTCTGCCGGACAGTCCCTATGGCTACACCTTC

j_gene: TRBJ2-1
v_gene: TRBV5-4
d_gene: TRBD1
abundance: .
CDR3aa: CASSFTGDNYNEQFF
CDR3nt: TGTGCCAGCAGCTTCACAGGGGACAATTACAATGAGCAGTTCTTC

j_gene: TRBJ2-5
v_gene: TRBV6-1
d_gene: TRBD2
abundance: .
CDR3aa: CASSEASGSWRRETQYF
CDR3nt: TGTGCCAGCAGTGAGGCTAGCGGGAGTTGGAGGCGAGAGACCCAGTACTTC

j_gene: TRBJ2-2
v_gene: TRBV2
d_gene: .
abundance: .
CDR3aa: CASHFNTGELFF
CDR3nt: TGTGCCAGCCATTTTAACACCGGGGAGCTGTTTTTT

j_gene: TRBJ1-4
v_gene: TRBV18
d_gene: TRBD1
abundance: once
CDR3aa: CASSLGTGNEKLFF
CDR3nt: TGTGCCAGCTCTCTCGGGACAGGGAATGAAAAACTGTTTTTT

j_gene: TRBJ2-7
v_gene: TRBV5-4
d_gene: .
abundance: .
CDR3aa: CASSSGLKTPHEQYF
CDR3nt: TGTGCCAGCAGTTCTGGCCTTAAAACCCCTCACGAGCAGTACTTC

j_gene: TRBJ2-7
v_gene: TRBV27
d_gene: TRBD2
abundance: .
CDR3aa: CASRTSGRARYEQYF
CDR3nt: TGTGCCAGCAGGACTAGCGGGAGAGCGCGCTACGAGCAGTACTTC

j_gene: TRBJ1-2
v_gene: TRBV5-5
d_gene: TRBD1
abundance: .
CDR3aa: CASSLGGGYGYTF
CDR3nt: TGTGCCAGCAGCTTAGGGGGCGGCTATGGCTACACCTTC

j_gene: TRBJ2-7
v_gene: TRBV13
d_gene: .
abundance: .
CDR3aa: CASSTTTGTSEQYF
CDR3nt: TGTGCCAGCAGCACCACGACAGGGACTAGCGAGCAGTACTTC

j_gene: TRBJ2-7
v_gene: TRBV6-4
d_gene: TRBD2
abundance: once
CDR3aa: CASRLPGLAVSYEQYF
CDR3nt: TGTGCCAGCAGATTACCGGGACTAGCGGTCTCCTACGAGCAGTACTTC

j_gene: TRBJ1-3
v_gene: TRBV5-4
d_gene: .
abundance: .
CDR3aa: CASSLRTPGGGNTIYF
CDR3nt: TGTGCCAGCAGCTTGAGGACTCCGGGTGGTGGAAACACCATATATTTT

j_gene: TRBJ2-1
v_gene: TRBV29-1
d_gene: TRBD1
abundance: .
CDR3aa: CSVEDLGQGWDNEQFF
CDR3nt: TGCAGCGTTGAAGACCTAGGACAGGGATGGGACAATGAGCAGTTCTTC

j_gene: TRBJ1-2
v_gene: TRBV2
d_gene: .
abundance: few
CDR3aa: CASSAQRVLYGYTF
CDR3nt: TGTGCCAGCAGCGCCCAGCGGGTTCTCTATGGCTACACCTTC

j_gene: TRBJ1-6
v_gene: TRBV7-8
d_gene: .
abundance: .
CDR3aa: CASSSGQNSPLHF
CDR3nt: TGTGCCAGCAGCTCCGGACAGAATTCACCCCTCCACTTT

j_gene: TRBJ2-3
v_gene: TRBV6-6
d_gene: TRBD2
abundance: .
CDR3aa: CASSPRLAGGTDTQYF
CDR3nt: TGTGCCAGCAGCCCCCGGCTAGCGGGGGGCACAGATACGCAGTATTTT

j_gene: TRBJ2-3
v_gene: TRBV19
d_gene: TRBD2
abundance: .
CDR3aa: CASSITTSGGTDTQYF
CDR3nt: TGTGCCAGTAGTATCACAACTAGCGGGGGCACAGATACGCAGTATTTT

j_gene: TRBJ1-6
v_gene: TRBV11-2
d_gene: .
abundance: .
CDR3aa: CASSLEGGVGSPLHF
CDR3nt: TGTGCCAGCAGCTTAGAGGGGGGGGTTGGTTCACCCCTCCACTTT

j_gene: TRBJ2-7
v_gene: TRBV18
d_gene: .
abundance: .
CDR3aa: CASSSGFHEQYF
CDR3nt: TGTGCCAGCTCATCCGGGTTCCACGAGCAGTACTTC

j_gene: TRBJ2-5
v_gene: TRBV5-6
d_gene: .
abundance: .
CDR3aa: CASSSQAVGETQYF
CDR3nt: TGTGCCAGCAGCTCCCAAGCGGTGGGAGAGACCCAGTACTTC

j_gene: TRBJ2-1
v_gene: TRBV7-3
d_gene: TRBD1
abundance: .
CDR3aa: CASSLTAGQGEQFF
CDR3nt: TGTGCCAGCAGCTTAACAGCGGGACAGGGTGAGCAGTTCTTC

j_gene: TRBJ1-1
v_gene: TRBV29-1
d_gene: TRBD1
abundance: once
CDR3aa: CSVQTGVRTEAFF
CDR3nt: TGCAGCGTTCAGACAGGGGTAAGAACTGAAGCTTTCTTT

j_gene: TRBJ2-3
v_gene: TRBV2
d_gene: .
abundance: .
CDR3aa: CASSEVGYTDTQYF
CDR3nt: TGTGCCAGCAGTGAAGTGGGCTACACAGATACGCAGTATTTT

j_gene: TRBJ2-1
v_gene: TRBV11-2
d_gene: .
abundance: .
CDR3aa: CASSSGTYHNEQFF
CDR3nt: TGTGCCAGCAGCTCGGGAACCTACCACAATGAGCAGTTCTTC

j_gene: TRBJ1-1
v_gene: TRBV2
d_gene: .
abundance: .
CDR3aa: CASKGGGWTEAFF
CDR3nt: TGTGCCAGCAAAGGGGGGGGCTGGACTGAAGCTTTCTTT

j_gene: TRBJ2-2
v_gene: TRBV11-2
d_gene: .
abundance: .
CDR3aa: CASSLDGDGELFF
CDR3nt: TGTGCCAGCAGCTTAGATGGAGACGGGGAGCTGTTTTTT

j_gene: TRBJ1-3
v_gene: TRBV5-6
d_gene: TRBD1
abundance: .
CDR3aa: CASSSGQGLGNTIYF
CDR3nt: TGTGCCAGCAGCTCGGGACAGGGTCTGGGAAACACCATATATTTT

j_gene: TRBJ2-3
v_gene: TRBV7-2
d_gene: TRBD2
abundance: .
CDR3aa: CASSGITSGGFTDTQYF
CDR3nt: TGTGCCAGCAGCGGAATAACTAGCGGGGGGTTCACAGATACGCAGTATTTT

j_gene: TRBJ2-1
v_gene: TRBV5-1
d_gene: TRBD2
abundance: .
CDR3aa: CASSRLAGGPQINYNEQFF
CDR3nt: TGCGCCAGCAGCCGACTAGCGGGGGGACCCCAAATAAACTACAATGAGCAGTTCTTC

j_gene: TRBJ2-2
v_gene: TRBV5-1
d_gene: .
abundance: .
CDR3aa: CASSPTQGAGELFF
CDR3nt: TGCGCCAGCAGCCCCACACAGGGAGCCGGGGAGCTGTTTTTT

j_gene: TRBJ1-6
v_gene: TRBV5-1
d_gene: TRBD1
abundance: .
CDR3aa: CASSHGDRVGNSPLHF
CDR3nt: TGCGCCAGCAGCCACGGAGACAGGGTAGGGAATTCACCCCTCCACTTT

j_gene: TRBJ2-1
v_gene: TRBV11-3
d_gene: .
abundance: once
CDR3aa: CASSLGSISEQFF
CDR3nt: TGTGCCAGCAGCTTAGGTAGCATCTCTGAGCAGTTCTTC

j_gene: TRBJ1-2
v_gene: TRBV14
d_gene: .
abundance: .
CDR3aa: CASSQERGPMWGYTF
CDR3nt: TGTGCCAGCAGCCAAGAGAGAGGCCCGATGTGGGGCTACACCTTC

j_gene: TRBJ2-1
v_gene: TRBV6-1
d_gene: TRBD2
abundance: .
CDR3aa: CASSDRFGGLAGGNEQFF
CDR3nt: TGTGCCAGCAGTGACCGCTTCGGCGGACTAGCGGGAGGCAATGAGCAGTTCTTC

j_gene: TRBJ1-4
v_gene: TRBV7-9
d_gene: TRBD1
abundance: .
CDR3aa: CASSLWDRGNEKLFF
CDR3nt: TGTGCCAGCAGCTTATGGGACAGGGGAAATGAAAAACTGTTTTTT

j_gene: TRBJ2-1
v_gene: TRBV28
d_gene: TRBD1
abundance: .
CDR3aa: CASSLLGQGPYNEQFF
CDR3nt: TGTGCCAGCAGTCTATTGGGACAGGGCCCCTACAATGAGCAGTTCTTC

j_gene: TRBJ2-7
v_gene: TRBV7-2
d_gene: .
abundance: once
CDR3aa: CASSLGGSGSAREQYF
CDR3nt: TGTGCCAGCAGCTTAGGAGGGAGCGGGTCGGCCCGCGAGCAGTACTTC

j_gene: TRBJ2-1
v_gene: TRBV14
d_gene: .
abundance: .
CDR3aa: CASSPQDYRNNEQFF
CDR3nt: TGTGCCAGCAGCCCCCAGGACTATCGAAACAATGAGCAGTTCTTC

j_gene: TRBJ2-1
v_gene: TRBV6-6
d_gene: .
abundance: .
CDR3aa: CASKGRDAYNEQFF
CDR3nt: TGTGCCAGCAAAGGGCGGGACGCCTACAATGAGCAGTTCTTC

j_gene: TRBJ1-1
v_gene: TRBV9
d_gene: .
abundance: .
CDR3aa: CASRQALQVNTEAFF
CDR3nt: TGTGCCAGCAGACAGGCCCTCCAGGTTAACACTGAAGCTTTCTTT

j_gene: TRBJ2-2
v_gene: TRBV6-2/TRBV6-3
d_gene: TRBD2
abundance: .
CDR3aa: CASSTSGGFSGELFF
CDR3nt: TGTGCCAGCAGTACTAGCGGGGGATTCTCCGGGGAGCTGTTTTTT

j_gene: TRBJ2-1
v_gene: TRBV5-4
d_gene: .
abundance: .
CDR3aa: CASSSSTGTYNEQFF
CDR3nt: TGTGCCAGCAGCTCTTCGACCGGGACTTACAATGAGCAGTTCTTC

j_gene: TRBJ2-1
v_gene: TRBV19
d_gene: TRBD1
abundance: .
CDR3aa: CASMGDRLYNEQFF
CDR3nt: TGTGCCAGTATGGGGGACAGATTATACAATGAGCAGTTCTTC

j_gene: TRBJ1-6
v_gene: TRBV25-1
d_gene: TRBD1
abundance: few
CDR3aa: CATTGGAWNSPLHF
CDR3nt: TGTGCCACCACAGGGGGCGCCTGGAATTCACCCCTCCACTTT

j_gene: TRBJ1-5
v_gene: TRBV12-3/TRBV12-4
d_gene: .
abundance: .
CDR3aa: CASRGSLGPQHF
CDR3nt: TGTGCCAGCCGGGGGAGCCTCGGACCCCAGCATTTT

j_gene: TRBJ2-7
v_gene: TRBV7-2
d_gene: .
abundance: .
CDR3aa: CASSLWASYEQYF
CDR3nt: TGTGCCAGCAGCTTGTGGGCATCCTACGAGCAGTACTTC

j_gene: TRBJ2-3
v_gene: TRBV3-1/TRBV3-2
d_gene: .
abundance: .
CDR3aa: CASSQEWGADTQYF
CDR3nt: TGTGCCAGCAGCCAAGAATGGGGGGCAGATACGCAGTATTTT

j_gene: TRBJ2-3
v_gene: TRBV3-1/TRBV3-2
d_gene: TRBD2
abundance: .
CDR3aa: CASSPEGTSGASTDTQYF
CDR3nt: TGTGCCAGCAGCCCCGAAGGAACTAGCGGAGCATCCACAGATACGCAGTATTTT

j_gene: TRBJ1-1
v_gene: TRBV3-1/TRBV3-2
d_gene: TRBD1
abundance: .
CDR3aa: CASSQGQALNTEAFF
CDR3nt: TGTGCCAGCAGCCAGGGACAGGCCCTGAACACTGAAGCTTTCTTT

j_gene: TRBJ1-6
v_gene: TRBV6-5
d_gene: .
abundance: .
CDR3aa: CASSYSKGGDSPLHF
CDR3nt: TGTGCCAGCAGTTACTCGAAGGGCGGGGATTCACCCCTCCACTTT

j_gene: TRBJ1-2
v_gene: TRBV5-8
d_gene: .
abundance: .
CDR3aa: CASSSTIEADGYTF
CDR3nt: TGTGCCAGCAGCTCAACTATAGAGGCTGACGGCTACACCTTC

j_gene: TRBJ2-2
v_gene: TRBV15
d_gene: TRBD1
abundance: .
CDR3aa: CATSRDRVYTGELFF
CDR3nt: TGTGCCACCAGCAGGGACAGGGTGTACACCGGGGAGCTGTTTTTT

j_gene: TRBJ1-3
v_gene: TRBV6-2/TRBV6-3
d_gene: .
abundance: .
CDR3aa: CASSYTWTISGNTIYF
CDR3nt: TGTGCCAGCAGTTACACCTGGACAATCTCTGGAAACACCATATATTTT

j_gene: TRBJ2-1
v_gene: TRBV7-6
d_gene: TRBD2
abundance: .
CDR3aa: CASSLAPGTNHNEQFF
CDR3nt: TGTGCCAGCAGCTTAGCGCCCGGGACTAACCACAATGAGCAGTTCTTC

j_gene: TRBJ2-1
v_gene: TRBV10-3
d_gene: TRBD2
abundance: .
CDR3aa: CAISTERGASYNEQFF
CDR3nt: TGTGCCATCAGTACCGAGCGGGGGGCGTCCTACAATGAGCAGTTCTTC

j_gene: TRBJ1-1
v_gene: TRBV19
d_gene: TRBD1
abundance: .
CDR3aa: CATTGQGAKWTEAFF
CDR3nt: TGTGCCACCACGGGACAGGGGGCGAAGTGGACTGAAGCTTTCTTT

j_gene: TRBJ2-7
v_gene: TRBV5-1
d_gene: .
abundance: .
CDR3aa: CASSFQGGYEQYF
CDR3nt: TGCGCCAGCAGCTTCCAGGGGGGCTACGAGCAGTACTTC